The 20 T cell receptor beta chains below were found in one sample sequenced in a study of lymphopenia after photon versus proton radiotherapy. The assay was immunoSEQ multiplex PCR, and TCRdb's table has in-frame clones only and misses some. The sample has about 160,000 clones, about nine tenths seen once; the top ten hold about 4.3%. The sample consisted of peripheral blood, taken from a patient treated with photon-based radiotherapy. The receptor set was obtained from a man aged 45-65 years with gastric cancer.

The chain links TRBV28 to TRBJ1-4; D uncertain. There are 13 residues in the CDR3. V lost 2 bases and J lost 11, with 12 bases in between. The V gene's germline CDR1 is MDHEN and CDR2 SYDVKM. CDR3 nucleotide sequence: TGTGCCAGCAGTTTAGGAACGGCGTATAAACTGTTTTTT. Amino acid sequence: CASSLGTAYKLFF. Full variable domain (remainder filled in from reference TRBV28 and TRBJ1-4): DVKVTQSSRYLVKRTGEKVFLECVQDMDHENMFWYRQDPGLGLRLIYFSYDVKMKEKGDIPEGYSVSREKKERFSLILESASTNQTSMYLCASSLGTAYKLFFGSGTQLSVL.

The chain combines TRBV19 with TRBJ2-7; unclear D gene. The germline V gene has CDR1 LNHDA and CDR2 SQIVND (reference sequence). The CDR3 contains 14 residues. V gave up 4 bases and J gave up 4 bases, with 14 bases separating them. CDR3 DNA sequence: TGTGCCAGTAGTAAGGTGAGGTGGGGTTACGAGCAGTACTTC. This sequence encodes CASSKVRWGYEQYF.

The genes are TRBV28 and TRBJ2-5; 8 bases map to TRBD2. The J segment lost 9 bases and the V segment lost 7 bases, leaving 13 bases of the junction unmatched. Germline V gene lookup returns CDR1 MDHEN and CDR2 SYDVKM. The CDR3 consists of 14 residues. The CDR3 coding sequence is TGTGCCAGCATGCGGGGGGCGGGAGAGGTGGCCCAGTACTTC. Its protein product is CASMRGAGEVAQYF.

The chain joins TRBV4-1 to TRBJ2-1; possible D gene TRBD2, 6 bases. With 1 base removed from V and 8 bases from J, the gap between germline ends came to 18 bases. Germline V gene sequence: CDR1 MGHRA, CDR2 YSYEKL. The CDR3 contains 16 residues. The CDR3 DNA is TGCGCCAGCAGCCAAGCCGGGCTAGCGAGGTGGTATGAGCAGTTCTTC. Translating gives CASSQAGLARWYEQFF.

The CDR3 protein is CASSLGEGSYEQYF. In DNA, the CDR3 is TGCGCCAGCAGCCTGGGGGAGGGTTCCTACGAGCAGTACTTC. The chain couples TRBV4-3 to TRBJ2-7; 7 bases line up with TRBD2. CDR1 and CDR2 from the germline V gene are LGHNA and YSLEER. The CDR3 is 14 amino acids. J lost 1 base, V lost 4 bases, and 4 bases had no gene match.

Points on this clone: This sample includes further DNA sequences coding for the same CDR3. The chain uses TRBV6-5 and TRBJ1-1; 7 bases fit TRBD1. Germline values: CDR1 MNHEY, CDR2 SVGAGI. The CDR3 loop spans 13 amino acids. V lost 2 bases and J lost 4; bases outside the gene matches: 1. CDR3 protein: CASSYAGGTEAFF. CDR3 nucleotides: TGTGCCAGCAGTTACGCAGGGGGCACTGAAGCTTTCTTT.

The V and J genes are TRBV28 and TRBJ1-3, with D tentatively TRBD1 (5 bases). There are 13 residues in the CDR3. V gave up 3 bases and J gave up 4 bases, with 7 bases separating them. Germline V gene data show CDR1 as MDHEN and CDR2 as SYDVKM. The CDR3 sequence is CASSLGVGNTIYF. In DNA, the CDR3 is TGTGCCAGCAGTTTGGGGGTCGGAAACACCATATATTTT.

This clone was seen ten or more times. CDR3 sequence: CASSITSGGISSYEQYF. CDR3 nucleotide sequence: TGTGCCAGTAGTATAACTAGCGGGGGCATCAGCTCCTACGAGCAGTACTTC. This sequence joins TRBV19 and TRBJ2-7; 11 bases match TRBD2. Losses at the gene ends were 2 bases for V and 0 bases for J; bases not matched to a gene: 6. The CDR3 is 17 residues long. Germline V gene data show CDR1 as LNHDA and CDR2 as SQIVND (reference sequence).

The rearrangement links TRBV4-1 to TRBJ1-1; the D gene is possibly TRBD1 (6 bases). Trimming removed 2 bases from V and 6 bases from J, with 19 bases in between. CDR1 is MGHRA and CDR2 is YSYEKL in the germline V gene. The CDR3 runs 16 residues. CDR3 DNA: TGCGCCAGCAGCCAAATGCGGGGGCAGAGTCGCCCTGAAGCTTTCTTT. It is translated as CASSQMRGQSRPEAFF.

The chain combines TRBV5-1 with TRBJ1-1; 7 bases are shared with TRBD1. Germline CDR1 SGHRS, CDR2 YFSETQ. V lost 3 bases and J lost 1; bases outside the gene matches: 12. The CDR3 has 17 amino acids. DNA for the CDR3: TGCGCCAGCAGCTCGGGGGCCAAGGGGGCATGGAACACTGAAGCTTTCTTT. It is translated as CASSSGAKGAWNTEAFF. Full variable domain (outside the CDR3, taken from reference TRBV5-1 and TRBJ1-1): KAGVTQTPRYLIKTRGQQVTLSCSPISGHRSVSWYQQTPGQGLQFLFEYFSETQRNKGNFPGRFSGRQFSNSRSEMNVSTLELGDSALYLCASSSGAKGAWNTEAFFGQGTRLTVV.

The table lists this clone with a count of one. The chain has TRBV7-9 and TRBJ2-1; D not certain. The CDR3 consists of 14 residues. V dropped 4 bases and J dropped 3 bases, with 10 bases sitting between them. Germline CDR1 SEHNR, CDR2 FQNEAQ (reference sequence). CDR3 amino acids: CASSSTGSYNEQFF. For the CDR3, the DNA is TGTGCCAGCAGCTCAACTGGCAGCTACAATGAGCAGTTCTTC.

The chain recombines TRBV7-5 with TRBJ1-5; the D segment call TRBD1 is taken from the table without a DNA check. TRBV7-5 is an annotated pseudogene. This CDR3 comprises 16 residues. CDR3 region: CARSLYRVISNQPQHF. CDR3 in DNA: TGTGCCAGAAGCTTATACAGGGTAATTAGCAATCAGCCCCAGCATTTT.

The chain employs TRBV6-5 and TRBJ2-1; D ambiguous. This CDR3 has 12 residues. Germline V gene sequence: CDR1 MNHEY, CDR2 SVGAGI. Between the trimmed V and J ends, which lost 5 bases and 9 bases, there was a span of 11 bases. The CDR3 bases are TGTGCCAGCAGTCCGACATGGCTTGAGCAGTTCTTC. It codes for CASSPTWLEQFF.

This clone was seen a few times. The chain has TRBV7-2 and TRBJ1-2; 11 bases align to TRBD1. The germline gives CDR1 SGHTA, CDR2 FQGNSA. V lost 0 bases, J lost 8 bases, and 5 bases stayed unmatched. This CDR3 is built from 15 residues. This chain's CDR3 is CASSLARTGGKGYTF. CDR3 in DNA: TGTGCCAGCAGCTTAGCGAGGACAGGGGGCAAAGGCTACACCTTC.

The chain is built from TRBV25-1 and TRBJ2-5; D gene uncertain. Trimming shortened V by 4 bases and J by 2 bases, and 14 bases separated the two germline ends. This CDR3 spans 15 amino acids. The V gene's germline CDR1 is MGHDK and CDR2 SYGVNS. The CDR3: CASSGPTGGQETQYF. DNA of the CDR3: TGTGCCAGCAGTGGCCCCACGGGCGGTCAAGAGACCCAGTACTTC.

V usage is TRBV28 and J usage is TRBJ1-5; D not certain. The germline V gene encodes CDR1 MDHEN and CDR2 SYDVKM. V was trimmed by 7 bases and J by 3 bases, leaving 7 bases between them. The CDR3 is 12 amino acids. This CDR3 is CASTLPNQPQHF. CDR3 coding DNA: TGTGCCAGCACCCTACCCAATCAGCCCCAGCATTTT.

This chain joins TRBV30 and TRBJ2-1; 7 bases map to TRBD2. Germline V lookup: CDR1 GTSNPN, CDR2 SVGIG (reference sequence). This CDR3 is 16 amino acids long. J was trimmed by 1 base and V by 2 bases; bases with no gene match: 8. The CDR3 spells CAWSKGPSGSYNEQFF. Written as DNA, the CDR3 is TGTGCCTGGAGTAAGGGGCCTAGCGGATCCTACAATGAGCAGTTCTTC. Full variable domain (outside the CDR3, taken from reference TRBV30 and TRBJ2-1): SQTIHQWPATLVQPVGSPLSLECTVEGTSNPNLYWYRQAAGRGLQLLFYSVGIGQISSEVPQNLSASRPQDRQFILSSKKLLLSDSGFYLCAWSKGPSGSYNEQFFGPGTRLTVL.

The V and J genes are TRBV19 and TRBJ2-7, with D perhaps matching TRBD2 (5 bases). The CDR3 runs 16 residues. Trimming took 3 bases from V and 6 from J, leaving 21 bases between them. Germline assignment: CDR1 LNHDA and CDR2 SQIVND (reference sequence). For the CDR3, the DNA is TGTGCCAGTAGTATTGACACCTCGGGAACCCTGGGCGAGCAGTACTTC. The encoded protein is CASSIDTSGTLGEQYF.

This chain uses TRBV7-6 with TRBJ2-5, with a possible D match to TRBD2 (6 bases). The CDR3 runs to 17 residues. The V and J ends lost 10 bases and 1 base respectively, with 25 bases between them. CDR1 is SGHVS, CDR2 FNYEAQ, per germline. CDR3 nucleotides: TGTGCCACCGTTCCGGGGGAGACACGGAGTTTCCAAGAGACCCAGTACTTC. This gives the protein CATVPGETRSFQETQYF. Full variable domain (remainder filled in from reference TRBV7-6 and TRBJ2-5): GAGVSQSPRYKVTKRGQDVALRCDPISGHVSLYWYRQALGQGPEFLTYFNYEAQQDKSGLPNDRFSAERPEGSISTLTIQRTEQRDSAMYRCATVPGETRSFQETQYFGPGTRLLVL.

This chain uses TRBV2 with TRBJ1-4; no clear D gene. Germline V gene data show CDR1 as SNHLY and CDR2 as FYNNEI. There are 13 residues in the CDR3. The V and J ends lost 5 bases and 4 bases respectively, with 8 bases between them. As DNA, the CDR3 is TGTGCCAGCAGTTCAGCGATTAATGAAAAACTGTTTTTT. Translating gives CASSSAINEKLFF.